The 3 T cell receptor beta chains presented below share a single source sample, sequenced in a study of PD-L1 blockade in urothelial cancer. Described time point: peripheral blood 6 weeks after treatment start. Sequencing was performed with immunoSEQ multiplex PCR; in TCRdb, only in-frame clones are kept and a portion is missing. The table lists 100,000 to 150,000 clones, about 84% of them singletons. The material sequenced was PBMCs, taken around atezolizumab (anti-PD-L1) treatment. All receptors come from a man aged 45-60 years with urothelial cancer.

This clone was counted only a few times. The chain uses TRBV6-6 and TRBJ2-3; D perhaps matches TRBD2 (6 bases). V gave up 4 bases and J gave up 1 base, with 15 bases separating them. Per the germline V gene, CDR1 is MNHNY and CDR2 is SVGAGI (reference sequence). The CDR3 consists of 16 residues. CDR3 residues: CASSLSTSGRTDTQYF. CDR3 sequence (DNA): TGTGCCAGCAGTTTATCCACCAGCGGGCGCACAGATACGCAGTATTTT.

V is TRBV28 and J is TRBJ2-1; 8 bases agree with TRBD2. In germline, CDR1 is MDHEN, CDR2 SYDVKM. V lost 5 bases to trimming and J lost 6 bases; unmatched junction nucleotides: 6. The CDR3 has 14 amino acids. In nucleotides, the CDR3 is TGTGCCAGCAGTCTCTCGGGAGGGAGCAATGAGCAGTTCTTC. Translation gives CASSLSGGSNEQFF.

The rearrangement uses TRBV4-1 and TRBJ1-2; no clear D. Per germline, CDR1 MGHRA and CDR2 YSYEKL. Trimming took 3 bases from V and 6 from J, leaving 11 bases between them. The length of the CDR3 is 13 residues. The CDR3 nucleotides are TGCGCCAGCAGCCAGACCCACGGGGATGGCTACACCTTC. Translating it yields CASSQTHGDGYTF.